This TCR beta chain was captured by sequencing in a study of T-cell memory formation after mild COVID-19. Whole-study context: Largely, TCR clusters stayed within a single donor.

The study, taken as a whole, reports: Contracting clones localized mainly to CM and EM when CD4+ and mainly to EMRA when CD8+. Clones contracting over day 15 to 85 were CD4/CD8 balanced, with later expanders leaning CD4+. Within pre-infection memory, some responding clones were found, suggesting cross-reactive memory joined.

V lost 3 bases and J lost 5; bases outside the gene matches: 4. CDR3 length: 14 amino acids. From germline, CDR1 is LGHNA and CDR2 YSLEER. From the 5' RACE reads, TCRdb called clonotypes with MiXCR, one entry per CDR3 protein. Here the sample spans hundreds of thousands of distinct CDR3 sequences, roughly 17% being singletons. In regard to this clonotype: What it binds is not known.

V and J are TRBV4-3 and TRBJ2-4; the match to TRBD2 covers 7 bases. Sample: PBMCs or a T cell subset sorted from them (not recorded which). This receptor was obtained from a young man who had mild COVID-19 (a few samples of this study predate the infection). Cell type and time point are not known. CDR3 loop: CASSQNGGENIQYF. The CDR3 DNA is TGCGCCAGCAGCCAGAATGGGGGGGAAAACATTCAGTACTTC.